The clone carrying this TCR beta chain appeared many times. Its antigen is unknown. The CDR3 contains 13 residues. Germline-derived CDR1 and CDR2 are SGHRS and YFSETQ. Trimming took off 4 bases at V and 0 bases at J, with 7 bases between the two ends. These data belong to a study of CD8 T cells in ankylosing spondylitis. Findings of the study overall: Researchers reportedly found disease-linked clones significantly enriched in matched ankylosing spondylitis synovial fluid. A number of the motif variants had already been described in reactive arthritis synovial fluid and blood. A TCR beta motif of under ten highly homologous variants appeared characteristic of ankylosing spondylitis blood.

Each TCR beta library was made by quantitative 5'-RACE that incorporated molecular barcodes. TCRdb independently ran MiXCR on the 5' RACE reads; one entry per CDR3 protein. The repertoire holds 85,000 to 100,000 distinct CDR3 sequences, 8.8% seen once, with roughly 5.5% in the top ten. Sequencing used blood, either unsorted or a sorted T cell fraction (not recorded which). This TCR came from a male donor with ankylosing spondylitis or in good health (not recorded which). The chain uses TRBV5-1 and TRBJ1-2; D unclear. CDR3 protein: CASSPTPNYGYTF. Written as DNA, the CDR3 is TGCGCCAGCAGCCCCACACCTAACTATGGCTACACCTTC.